The 7 T cell receptor beta chains below were found in one sample sequenced in a study of blood T cell repertoires in COVID-19. Method: immunoSEQ multiplex PCR; TCRdb's copy keeps in-frame clones and lacks some. The sample includes roughly 32,000 clones, 91% of them seen just once. The sample consisted of peripheral blood. The receptors stem from a human donor with active COVID-19. The donor label of this sample is uncertain.

The J gene is TRBJ2-7, the V gene TRBV5-8; no clear D gene. V was pared by 2 bases and J by 4 bases, with 7 bases between. Germline assignment: CDR1 SGHTS and CDR2 YDEGEE. The CDR3 totals 12 residues. CDR3 nucleotide sequence: TGTGCCAGCAGCTTTTCCCCTTACGAGCAGTACTTC. This codes for CASSFSPYEQYF. The entire variable domain, with the rest obtained from reference TRBV5-8 and TRBJ2-7, is as follows: EAGVTQSPTHLIKTRGQQATLRCSPISGHTSVYWYQQALGLGLQFLLWYDEGEERNRGNFPPRFSGRQFPNYSSELNVNALELEDSALYLCASSFSPYEQYFGPGTRLTVT.

This sequence joins TRBV5-5 and TRBJ2-2; D may be TRBD1 (6 bases). The CDR3 loop spans 16 amino acids. CDR1 and CDR2 from the germline V gene are SGHKS and YYEKEE (reference sequence). Between the trimmed V and J ends, which lost 4 bases and 2 bases, there was a span of 15 bases. This chain's CDR3 is CASSPRGGRNTGELFF. CDR3 DNA: TGTGCCAGCAGCCCCCGAGGGGGAAGAAACACCGGGGAGCTGTTTTTT.

The chain is built from TRBV27 and TRBJ2-3; D uncertain. Germline V gene data show CDR1 as MNHEY and CDR2 as SMNVEV (reference sequence). Deletions cut 3 bases from V and 1 base from J, with 5 bases between. The CDR3 length is 13 residues. The CDR3 loop is CASSLLGTDTQYF. CDR3 in DNA: TGTGCCAGCAGTTTGCTAGGCACAGATACGCAGTATTTT.

This sequence joins TRBV4-1 and TRBJ1-5; D remains ambiguous. This CDR3 comprises 14 residues. Per the germline V gene, CDR1 is MGHRA and CDR2 is YSYEKL. V lost 4 bases and J lost 3, with 10 bases in between. The CDR3 region is CASSRESLNQPQHF. For the CDR3, the DNA is TGCGCCAGCAGCCGAGAATCTCTCAATCAGCCCCAGCATTTT.

The V and J genes are TRBV6-1 and TRBJ1-2; TRBD1 aligns across 9 bases. The CDR3 is 16 amino acids. The V segment lost 1 base and the J segment 6 bases; nucleotides outside the gene matches: 9. Germline values: CDR1 MNHNS, CDR2 SASEGT. The CDR3 DNA reads as TGTGCCAGCAGTGAAGTGAGGGACAGGGAGGGAAATGGCTACACCTTC. It encodes CASSEVRDREGNGYTF.

This clone was seen more than once but under ten times. The chain carries TRBV5-1 and TRBJ2-7; TRBD2 aligns across 7 bases. CDR3 length: 14 residues. With V trimmed by 5 bases and J by 6 bases, 11 bases remained unmatched. CDR1 and CDR2 from the germline V gene are SGHRS and YFSETQ. CDR3 protein: CASRGMPASGEQYF. The CDR3 DNA sequence: TGCGCCAGCAGGGGGATGCCGGCTAGCGGCGAGCAGTACTTC.

The chain employs TRBV19 and TRBJ1-5, with a possible D match to TRBD1 (6 bases). The V gene lost 3 bases and the J gene lost 2 bases, with 17 bases spanning the gap. In germline, CDR1 is LNHDA, CDR2 SQIVND (reference sequence). This CDR3 has 17 amino acids. Here the CDR3 reads CASSIDRTLRGNQPQHF. CDR3 nucleotide sequence: TGTGCCAGTAGTATCGACAGGACTCTGCGAGGCAATCAGCCCCAGCATTTT.